This T cell receptor (beta chain) stems from a study of cytomegalovirus exposure and HLA in healthy donors (dated by TCRdb to 2015 to 2018). With regard to the full study: An earlier analysis of approximately 590 of the donors reported 250 to 350 Gb of sequence data and more than 90 million unique TCR beta sequences from 150 million to 200 million T cells. The study was designed to test whether signatures of past pathogen exposure could be identified by cataloging public T cell receptors. The later analysis used no new phenotypic data to find candidate immune exposures, relying instead on TCR beta sequences and their occurrence across donors. To decide whether each TCR beta V gene segment behaved as functional or pseudogenic, an earlier analysis of fewer than 750 of the donors relied on high-throughput TCR beta sequencing. Typing coverage varied by locus: 629-630 donors for A, B, C, DRB1 and DQB1; 522 for DQA1; nearly 610 for DPA1; approximately 470 for DPB1. Roughly 290 gigabases of sequencing data and 91 million or so unique TCR sequences made up an early release that covered about 640 HLA-typed donors. Along with the roughly 700-subject first cohort, a separate validation cohort of over a hundred different subjects was used. To predict cytomegalovirus infection status, the study combined high-throughput TCR immunosequencing, statistical association of individual TCRs with disease status, and machine learning. Both class I and class II loci were covered by HLA typing, at four-digit resolution. Alongside the repertoire data, information on donor age, sex, ethnicity and CMV serostatus was compiled. Using immunosequencing, the study profiled T cell repertoires from about 610 subjects and related those repertoires to cytomegalovirus serostatus. A later genetic analysis took genome-wide SNP genotypes for about three fifths of the roughly 670 donors and used that subset as a discovery cohort. Because of strong linkage in the cohort, roughly five DR-DQ haplotypes were treated as single units for association and clustering. Among the roughly 400 genotyped donors, around 81% belonged to the genetic ancestry cluster associated with self-reported Caucasian donors. Across approximately 400 genotyped donors of the cohort, an average of about 240,000 unique TCR beta nucleotide sequences per donor were sequenced, and approximately 17% of those sequences were non-productive. Every discovery cohort repertoire had been produced on one sequencing platform. To study patterns of TCR occurrence, a later analysis re-analyzed previously published TCR beta repertoires from several hundred donors and added high-resolution HLA genotyping. What the study reported, not specific to this receptor: In a later genetic analysis, fewer N-insertions in productive TCRs were reported among donors in an Asian-associated ancestry cluster than the roughly 640-donor mean. Sequencing depth was assumed to be roughly uniform across donors in the presence/absence analyses, though that assumption may not hold. The classifier was reported to diagnose cytomegalovirus status with high specificity and sensitivity in both the original and validation cohorts. For the cohort, immune exposure information was limited to CMV serostatus. A cluster of highly shared sequence variants was judged likely to be a technical artifact of the sequencing pipeline. At a false discovery rate of 0.05, a later analysis linked around 17,000 TCR beta sequences to specific HLA alleles. In vitro tests confirmed that a few of the cytomegalovirus-associated TCR beta chains recognize cytomegalovirus antigens. A later analysis reported that several top co-occurrence clusters appeared linked to parvovirus B19, influenza, CMV and Epstein-Barr virus. The cohort was sequenced for TCR beta chains only, and without alpha or paired-chain data the features that could be detected were limited. In an earlier analysis of 587 of the donors, most TCR beta V segments appeared in productive rearrangements about 87% or about 30% of the time, broadly matching IMGT annotations. Because the 87-base-pair reads could not distinguish some IMGT-functional V segments, including TRBV6-2 and TRBV6-3, those segments were excluded. A later analysis found that HLA-associated TCR beta chains were more clonally expanded and had lower generation probabilities than equally common non-associated chains. About 17 rarely observed V segments, including chromosome 9 orphons, were excluded from the earlier analysis of about 610 of the donors because counts were too low. Correlated functional status among segregating V segments might be attributable to linkage disequilibrium, but an unknown experimental factor could not be ruled out. When HLA alleles, especially DR and DQ, strongly co-occurred, attributing TCR associations to individual alleles was difficult. The study gave a list of roughly 150 TCR beta chains associated with cytomegalovirus. A further reported finding was that TCR beta sequences accurately predicted the HLA-A and HLA-B alleles for most subjects in the first cohort. Most CMV-associated TCR beta chains appeared to be HLA-restricted in a later analysis, and the HLA associations seemed to be driven largely by CMV exposure. Because some donors lacked HLA typing at each locus, the association tests relied only on the typed subset. In a later genetic analysis, a missense DCLRE1C variant was associated with V-gene and J-gene trimming of TCR beta chains, and the association was replicated in an independent cohort. It was suggested by the authors that the approach could potentially be generalized to other disease states and immunological phenotypes. In a later analysis, TCR association rates were found to vary across HLA loci, with the most associated TCRs seen for DRB1 alleles and the fewest for HLA-C alleles. Most TCR sequences were seen in very few donors, while some public TCRs were found in many individuals.

The cohort consisted of 650 to 700 healthy bone marrow donors. All cohort members were sampled while nominally healthy, although unrecorded immune exposures were likely present. The donor was CMV seropositive and belonged to the group of over 250 seropositive cohort members. Each donor provided a peripheral blood sample, and peripheral blood mononuclear cells were used for TCR beta sequencing. The Qiagen DNeasy Blood Extraction Kit was used to extract genomic DNA from the blood cell samples. Turning to this clone: Its recognized antigen is unknown. Base-call qualities are not available, and no considerably larger clone is one nucleotide away.

Library preparation was by the immunoSEQ multiplex PCR assay. A mixture of 60 forward primers for TCR Vbeta segments and 13 reverse primers for TCR Jbeta segments was used in the multiplex PCR. Amplification of the CDR3 region of rearranged TCR beta genes was performed with a multiplex PCR assay on genomic DNA. The amplified TCR beta libraries were sequenced on the Illumina HiSeq System as 87-base-pair reads. Regarding the original processing steps: In a later analysis, approximately 74 million unique TCR beta chains were counted across the 500 to 850 repertoires, and about 9.9 million of these chains were shared by at least two donors. A nearest-neighbor algorithm error-corrected the raw reads and collapsed the reads into unique sequences, merging closely related sequences to remove PCR and sequencing errors. V, D and J gene segments were assigned by aligning CDR3 sequences to IMGT reference sequences. For a sequence to be retained, a match of at least six nucleotides to both a V gene segment and a J gene segment was required. A rearrangement was called productive if the CDR3 had no stop codons and remained in frame with V and J, and every other rearrangement was called non-productive. CDR3 was defined by IMGT convention, running from the second conserved V-encoded cysteine to the conserved J-encoded phenylalanine. The earlier analysis of roughly 590 of the donors excluded any sequence lacking an unambiguous match to a single V gene segment. An earlier analysis of fewer than 750 of the donors classified V segments as functional when productive rearrangements were above 56.7% and as segregating when the standard deviation between donors was above 5%. To diagnose cytomegalovirus status from the catalog of TCR beta chain sequences, a statistical classification framework was built. V and J gene assignment, in a later analysis, came from comparing TCR nucleotide sequences with IMGT/GENE-DB human TR gene sequences. Using the TCRdist pipeline, a later analysis assigned CDR3 sequences along with most-parsimonious VDJ recombination scenarios. A later analysis defined each TCR beta chain by its CDR3 amino acid sequence plus V-gene family, and excluded reads lacking a unique V-gene family. A later analysis removed 500 to 650 highly shared, low-generation-probability nucleotide sequences to deal with suspected cross-contamination and a sequencing artifact. In a later analysis, a clonal expansion index was calculated for each public chain from normalized within-repertoire ranks of inferred template counts. Generation probabilities in a later analysis came from a VDJ recombination model fitted to out-of-frame rearrangements, and those results were checked against IGoR. Hypergeometric tests were used in a later analysis to score TCR-TCR, TCR-HLA and TCR-CMV co-occurrence, with a repertoire-size bias correction applied to the TCR pairs. False discovery rates were estimated in a later analysis by permuting HLA or CMV assignments 20 times. A later analysis grouped co-occurring TCRs with DBSCAN, adding TCRdist sequence similarity when clustering within HLA-allele-positive subsets. For co-occurrence clustering, repertoires with fewer than 30,000 or more than 120,000 public chains were excluded, along with a handful of repertoires with anomalous nucleotide sharing. TCRdb carries this immuneACCESS record with in-frame sequences only. Its versions omit some clonotypes, under half of them owing to an unresolved V gene in the studies checked, with the rest unexplained. The V and J calls and the clone size are those of that table, but D and trimming were determined from the DNA. The sample table records approximately 170,000 clones; 77% of these occur just once. The top ten clonotypes cover over 2.5% of the sample.

CDR1 and CDR2 are drawn from the germline V gene: MGHDK, SYGVNS. V is cut by 6 bases and J by 4 bases, and the space between the germline ends is 14 bases. From the cysteine through the phenylalanine, the CDR3 covers 14 amino acids. Just CDR3 DNA is preserved here, 42 bases in frame from base 1. The chain links TRBV25-1 with TRBJ2-3; a confident D gene designation cannot be given. This sequence originates from a woman aged 40-49 years in good health and CMV-seropositive. The sequenced sample consisted of PBMCs. DNA sequence: TGTGCCAGCAGCCCAGGCCTCACCGCAGATACGCAGTATTTT. It translates as CASSPGLTADTQYF.